Listed here are 7 T cell receptor beta chains from one sample, sequenced in a study of technical replicates of blood from a handful of donors. Some clones are missing from TCRdb's copy, which holds only in-frame ones; the method was immunoSEQ multiplex PCR. Counted here are under 80,000 clones, approximately 96% occurring once; the ten biggest clones make up 0.2% to 0.25%. The sequencing input was T cells isolated from PBMCs. These receptors were collected from a human donor in good health.

The chain couples TRBV27 to TRBJ2-6, with 11 bases matching TRBD2. CDR3 size: 16 residues. Germline CDR1 reads MNHEY; CDR2 reads SMNVEV (reference sequence). V trimming: 8 bases; J trimming: 2 bases; junction bases outside the gene matches: 5. Here the CDR3 DNA reads TGTGCCAGCCGAACTAGCGGGAGAGCTGGGGCCAACGTCCTGACTTTC. It specifies CASRTSGRAGANVLTF.

The rearrangement joins TRBV5-4 to TRBJ2-2, with D perhaps TRBD2 (5 bases). The CDR3 totals 14 residues. The V gene lost 1 base and the J gene lost 1 base, with 5 bases spanning the gap. Germline V lookup: CDR1 SGHNT, CDR2 YYREEE (reference sequence). Written as DNA, the CDR3 is TGTGCCAGCAGCTTGACTAGGAACACCGGGGAGCTGTTTTTT. Translated: CASSLTRNTGELFF.

V and J are TRBV6-5 and TRBJ2-2; no clear D gene. V gave up 8 bases and J gave up 0 bases, with 7 bases separating them. This CDR3 contains 13 residues. Per the germline V gene, CDR1 is MNHEY and CDR2 is SVGAGI. CDR3 bases: TGTGCCAGCCATTCCCCGAACACCGGGGAGCTGTTTTTT. Translation: CASHSPNTGELFF.

This chain connects TRBV4-2 to TRBJ2-1; tentative D call: TRBD2 (6 bases). This CDR3 comprises 14 residues. The V gene lost 7 bases and the J gene lost 4 bases, with 14 bases spanning the gap. The germline gives CDR1 LGHNA, CDR2 YNFKEQ. The CDR3 DNA is TGTGCCAGCACAGACACTGGGGGGTACAATGAGCAGTTCTTC. Translated, it gives CASTDTGGYNEQFF.

The chain links TRBV2 to TRBJ1-2; no clear D. Looked up from germline, CDR1 is SNHLY and CDR2 is FYNNEI. V lost 6 bases and J 2 bases, leaving 4 bases between the germline ends. There are 11 residues in the CDR3. CDR3 nucleotides: TGTGCCAGCAGGGAGAACTATGGCTACACCTTC. Its protein is CASRENYGYTF.

This clone has only one observation. V and J are TRBV19 and TRBJ2-1; 8 bases fit TRBD2. Losses at the gene ends were 6 bases for V and 1 base for J; bases not matched to a gene: 8. CDR3 size: 16 residues. Germline V gives CDR1 LNHDA, CDR2 SQIVND (reference sequence). CDR3 protein: CASRHPSGRSYNEQFF. The CDR3 DNA sequence: TGTGCCAGTAGGCACCCGAGCGGGAGATCCTACAATGAGCAGTTCTTC.

The chain employs TRBV7-2 and TRBJ1-2; TRBD1 might be the D (5 bases). CDR3 length equals 15 residues. CDR1 is SGHTA, CDR2 FQGNSA, per germline. Trimming removed 5 bases from V and 4 bases from J, with 17 bases in between. The CDR3 DNA follows: TGTGCCAGCAGCGGGACTCGGCTGGATGTCTATGGCTACACCTTC. Protein sequence: CASSGTRLDVYGYTF.